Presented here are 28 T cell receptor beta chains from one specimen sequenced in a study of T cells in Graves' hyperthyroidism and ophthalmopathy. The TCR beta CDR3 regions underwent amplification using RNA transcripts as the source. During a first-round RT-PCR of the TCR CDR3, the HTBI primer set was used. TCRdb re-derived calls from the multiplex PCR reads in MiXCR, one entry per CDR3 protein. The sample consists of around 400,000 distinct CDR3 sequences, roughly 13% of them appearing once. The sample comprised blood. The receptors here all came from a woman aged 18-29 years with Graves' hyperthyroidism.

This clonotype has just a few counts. CDR3 coding DNA: TGTGCCAGCAGCTACGGAAGCTTGGTGGGTCCGCAGTATTTT. It translates to CASSYGSLVGPQYF. The chain links TRBV7-6 to TRBJ2-3; D ambiguous. The CDR3 totals 14 residues. Germline V lookup: CDR1 SGHVS, CDR2 FNYEAQ. V was clipped by 4 bases and J by 10 bases, with 18 bases between them.

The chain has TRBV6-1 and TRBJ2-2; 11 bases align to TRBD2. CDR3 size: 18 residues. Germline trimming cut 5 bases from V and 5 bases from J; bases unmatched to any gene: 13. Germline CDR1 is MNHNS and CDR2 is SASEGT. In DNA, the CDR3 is TGTGCCAGCAGTTGGACGACTAGCGGGGTCCGAGGAACCGGGGAGCTGTTTTTT. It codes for CASSWTTSGVRGTGELFF.

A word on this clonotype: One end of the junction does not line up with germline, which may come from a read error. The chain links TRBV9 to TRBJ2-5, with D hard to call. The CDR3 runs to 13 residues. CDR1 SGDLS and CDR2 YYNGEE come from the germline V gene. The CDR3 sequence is CASSGRGQETQHF. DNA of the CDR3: TGTGCCAGCAGCGGCCGAGGCCAAGAGACCCAGCACTTC. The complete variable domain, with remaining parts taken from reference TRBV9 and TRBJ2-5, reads DSGVTQTPKHLITATGQRVTLRCSPRSGDLSVYWYQQSLDQGLQFLIQYYNGEERAKGNILERFSAQQFPDLHSELNLSSLELGDSALYFCASSGRGQETQHFGPGTRLLVL.

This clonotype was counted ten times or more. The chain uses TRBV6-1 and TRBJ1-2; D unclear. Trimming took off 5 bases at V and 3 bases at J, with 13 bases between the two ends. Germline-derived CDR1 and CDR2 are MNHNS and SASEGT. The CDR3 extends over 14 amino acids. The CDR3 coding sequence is TGTGCCAGCAGTTACATGGGGAGGGACTATGGCTACACCTTC. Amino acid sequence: CASSYMGRDYGYTF.

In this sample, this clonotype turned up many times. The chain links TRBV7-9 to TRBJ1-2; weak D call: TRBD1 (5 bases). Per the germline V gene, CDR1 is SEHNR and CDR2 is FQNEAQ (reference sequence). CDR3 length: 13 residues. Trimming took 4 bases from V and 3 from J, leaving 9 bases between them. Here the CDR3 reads CASSYGTDYGYTF. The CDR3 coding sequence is TGTGCCAGCAGCTATGGGACGGACTATGGCTACACCTTC.

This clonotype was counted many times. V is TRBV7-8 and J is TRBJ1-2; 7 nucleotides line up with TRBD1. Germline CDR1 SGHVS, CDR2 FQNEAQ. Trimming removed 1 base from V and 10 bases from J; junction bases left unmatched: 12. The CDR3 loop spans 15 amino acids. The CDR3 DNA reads TGTGCCAGCAGCTTAGGGACAGGCGCCTTGGAGGACTACACCTTC. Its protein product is CASSLGTGALEDYTF. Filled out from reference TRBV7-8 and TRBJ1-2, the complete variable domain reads GAGVSQSPRYKVAKRGQDVALRCDPISGHVSLFWYQQALGQGPEFLTYFQNEAQLDKSGLPSDRFFAERPEGSVSTLKIQRTQQEDSAVYLCASSLGTGALEDYTFGSGTRLTVV.

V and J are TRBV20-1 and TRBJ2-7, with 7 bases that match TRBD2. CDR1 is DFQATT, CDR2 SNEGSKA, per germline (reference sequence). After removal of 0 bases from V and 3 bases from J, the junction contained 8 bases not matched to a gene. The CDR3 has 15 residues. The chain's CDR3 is CSARDPASGGYEQYF. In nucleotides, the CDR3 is TGCAGTGCTAGAGATCCGGCCTCGGGGGGCTACGAGCAGTACTTC.

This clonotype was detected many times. CDR3: CASKVVDEQYF. CDR3 in DNA: TGTGCCAGCAAGGTGGTGGACGAGCAGTACTTC. The chain links TRBV2 to TRBJ2-7; D is undetermined. Trimming pared 7 bases from V and 5 bases from J, leaving 9 bases between. Germline CDR1 reads SNHLY; CDR2 reads FYNNEI. This CDR3 is built from 11 residues.

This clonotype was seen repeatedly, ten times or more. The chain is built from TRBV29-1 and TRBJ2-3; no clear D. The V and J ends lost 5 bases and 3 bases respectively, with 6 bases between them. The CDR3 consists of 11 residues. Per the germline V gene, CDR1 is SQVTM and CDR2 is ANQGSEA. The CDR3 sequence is CSVSVTDTQYF. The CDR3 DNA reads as TGCAGCGTTTCGGTAACAGATACGCAGTATTTT.

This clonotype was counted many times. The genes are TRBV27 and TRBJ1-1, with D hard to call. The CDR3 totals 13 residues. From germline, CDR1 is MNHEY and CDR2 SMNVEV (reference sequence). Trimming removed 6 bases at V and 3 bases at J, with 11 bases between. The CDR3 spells CASRPIRDTEAFF. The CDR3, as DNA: TGTGCCAGCAGGCCAATCCGGGACACTGAAGCTTTCTTT.

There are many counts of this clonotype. CDR3 bases: TGTGCCAGCAGGTCGTCGGGGCGTGACACTGAAGCTTTCTTT. This translates into CASRSSGRDTEAFF. The V and J genes are TRBV6-1 and TRBJ1-1, with a weak D call TRBD1 (5 bases). The CDR3 runs to 14 residues. V was pared by 6 bases and J by 3 bases, with 14 bases between. In germline, CDR1 is MNHNS, CDR2 SASEGT.

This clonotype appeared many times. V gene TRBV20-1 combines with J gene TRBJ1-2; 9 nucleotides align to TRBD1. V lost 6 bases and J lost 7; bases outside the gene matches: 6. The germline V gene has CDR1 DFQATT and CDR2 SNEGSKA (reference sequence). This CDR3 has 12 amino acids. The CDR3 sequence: CSADRGSRGYTF. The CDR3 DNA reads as TGCAGTGCGGACAGGGGTTCGCGTGGCTACACCTTC.

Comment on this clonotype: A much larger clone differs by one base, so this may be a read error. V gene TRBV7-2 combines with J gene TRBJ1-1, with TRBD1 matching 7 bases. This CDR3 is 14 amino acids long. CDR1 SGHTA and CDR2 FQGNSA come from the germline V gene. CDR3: CASSRDSGNTETFF. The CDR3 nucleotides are TGTGCCAGCAGCCGGGACAGCGGAAACACTGAAACTTTCTTT. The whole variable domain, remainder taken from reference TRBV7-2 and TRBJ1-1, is GAGVSQSPSNKVTEKGKDVELRCDPISGHTALYWYRQSLGQGLEFLIYFQGNSAPDKSGLPSDRFSAERTGGSVSTLTIQRTQQEDSAVYLCASSRDSGNTETFFGQGTRLTVV.

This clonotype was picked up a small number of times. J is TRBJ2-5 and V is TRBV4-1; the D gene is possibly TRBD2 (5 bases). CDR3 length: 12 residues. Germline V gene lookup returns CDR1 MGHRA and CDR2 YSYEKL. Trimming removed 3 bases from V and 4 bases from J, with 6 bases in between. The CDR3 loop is CASSQRVETQYF. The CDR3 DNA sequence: TGCGCCAGCAGCCAGAGGGTAGAGACCCAGTACTTC.

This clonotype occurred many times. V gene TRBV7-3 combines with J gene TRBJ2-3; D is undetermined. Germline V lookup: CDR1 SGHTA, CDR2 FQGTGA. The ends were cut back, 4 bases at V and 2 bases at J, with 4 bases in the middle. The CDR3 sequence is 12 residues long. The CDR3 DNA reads TGTGCCAGCAGCTCCGTCACAGATACGCAGTATTTT. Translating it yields CASSSVTDTQYF.

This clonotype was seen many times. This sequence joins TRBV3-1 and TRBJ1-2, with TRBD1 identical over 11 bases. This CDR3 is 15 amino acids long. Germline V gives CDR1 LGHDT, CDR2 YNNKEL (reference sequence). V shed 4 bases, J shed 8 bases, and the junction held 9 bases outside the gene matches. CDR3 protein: CASSPGQGVSRGYTF. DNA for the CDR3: TGTGCCAGCAGCCCGGGACAGGGGGTATCGAGGGGCTACACCTTC.

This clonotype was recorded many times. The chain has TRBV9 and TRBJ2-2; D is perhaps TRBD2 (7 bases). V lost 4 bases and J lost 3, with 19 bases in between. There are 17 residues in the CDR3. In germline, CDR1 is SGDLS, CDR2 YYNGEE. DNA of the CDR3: TGTGCCAGCAGCTGGTCGCGGGGGCCGGTTGACACCGGGGAGCTGTTTTTT. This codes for CASSWSRGPVDTGELFF.

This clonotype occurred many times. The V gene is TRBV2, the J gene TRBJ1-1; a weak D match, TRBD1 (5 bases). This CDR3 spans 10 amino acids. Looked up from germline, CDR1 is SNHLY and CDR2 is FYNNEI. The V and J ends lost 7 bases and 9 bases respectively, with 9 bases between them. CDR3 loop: CASNRGQAFF. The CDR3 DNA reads TGTGCCAGCAATCGGGGACAAGCTTTCTTT.

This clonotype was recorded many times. The CDR3 loop reads CAIRNGQGGMNTEAFF. CDR3 DNA sequence: TGTGCCATCAGAAACGGACAGGGAGGCATGAACACTGAAGCTTTCTTT. This chain uses TRBV10-3 with TRBJ1-1, with TRBD1 matching 8 bases. The CDR3 sequence is 16 residues long. CDR1 is ENHRY, CDR2 SYGVKD, per germline. Trimming cost V 6 bases and J 0 bases; bases outside gene matches: 9.

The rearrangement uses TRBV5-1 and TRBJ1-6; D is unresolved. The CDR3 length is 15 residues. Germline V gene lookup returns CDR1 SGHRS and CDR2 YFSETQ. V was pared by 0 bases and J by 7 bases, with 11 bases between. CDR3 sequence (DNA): TGCGCCAGCAGCTTGGAGTCGGTGGGGAATTCACCCCTCCACTTT. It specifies CASSLESVGNSPLHF.

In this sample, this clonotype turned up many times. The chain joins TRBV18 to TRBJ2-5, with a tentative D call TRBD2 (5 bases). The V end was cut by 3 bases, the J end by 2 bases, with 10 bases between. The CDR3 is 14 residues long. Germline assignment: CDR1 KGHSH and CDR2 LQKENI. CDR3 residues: CASSPRGIQETQYF. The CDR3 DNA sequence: TGTGCCAGCTCACCTAGAGGGATTCAAGAGACCCAGTACTTC.

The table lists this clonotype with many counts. CDR3 protein: CASRLRQRSTDTQYF. The CDR3 bases are TGTGCCAGCAGACTACGACAGCGTAGCACAGATACGCAGTATTTT. This rearrangement joins TRBV28 to TRBJ2-3; maybe TRBD1 (5 bases). The germline gives CDR1 MDHEN, CDR2 SYDVKM. The V gene lost 6 bases and the J gene lost 0 bases, with 13 bases spanning the gap. The CDR3 is 15 residues long.

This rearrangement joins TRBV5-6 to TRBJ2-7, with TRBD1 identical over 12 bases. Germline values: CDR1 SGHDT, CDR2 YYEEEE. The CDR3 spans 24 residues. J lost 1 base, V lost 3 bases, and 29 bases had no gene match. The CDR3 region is CASSSSFTGTGGRDPTSGSYEQYF. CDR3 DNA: TGTGCCAGCAGCTCTTCGTTTACCGGGACAGGGGGCCGCGACCCTACTAGCGGATCCTACGAGCAGTACTTC.

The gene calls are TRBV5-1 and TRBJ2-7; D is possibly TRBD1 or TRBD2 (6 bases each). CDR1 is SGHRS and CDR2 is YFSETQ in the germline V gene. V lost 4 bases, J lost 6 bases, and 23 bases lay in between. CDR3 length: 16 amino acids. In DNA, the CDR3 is TGCGCCAGCAGCCCTCTCCCCGCGGGCGGAGGGGGCGAGCAGTACTTC. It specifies CASSPLPAGGGGEQYF. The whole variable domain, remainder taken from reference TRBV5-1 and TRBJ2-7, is KAGVTQTPRYLIKTRGQQVTLSCSPISGHRSVSWYQQTPGQGLQFLFEYFSETQRNKGNFPGRFSGRQFSNSRSEMNVSTLELGDSALYLCASSPLPAGGGGEQYFGPGTRLTVT.

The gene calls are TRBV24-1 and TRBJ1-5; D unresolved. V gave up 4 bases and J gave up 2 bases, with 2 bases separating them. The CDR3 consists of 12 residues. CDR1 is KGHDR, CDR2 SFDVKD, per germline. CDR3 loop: CATSEGNQPQHF. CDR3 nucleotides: TGTGCCACCAGTGAGGGCAATCAGCCCCAGCATTTT.

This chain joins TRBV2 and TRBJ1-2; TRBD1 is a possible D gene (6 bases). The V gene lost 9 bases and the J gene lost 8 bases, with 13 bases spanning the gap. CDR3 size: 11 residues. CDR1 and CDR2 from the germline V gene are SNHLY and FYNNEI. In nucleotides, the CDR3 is TGTGCCAGTTCGGACAGAAGAGGCTACACCTTC. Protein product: CASSDRRGYTF.

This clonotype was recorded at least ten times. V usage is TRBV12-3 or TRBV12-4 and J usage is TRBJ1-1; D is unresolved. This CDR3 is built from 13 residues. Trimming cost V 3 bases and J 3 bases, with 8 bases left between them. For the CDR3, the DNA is TGTGCCAGCAGTTTCATTGGGGACACTGAAGCTTTCTTT. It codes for CASSFIGDTEAFF.

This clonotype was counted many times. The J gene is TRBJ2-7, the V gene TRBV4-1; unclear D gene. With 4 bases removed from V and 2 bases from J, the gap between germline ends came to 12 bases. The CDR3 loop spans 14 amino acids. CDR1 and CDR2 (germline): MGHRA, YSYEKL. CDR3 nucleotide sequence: TGCGCCAGCAGCCTCACGACGGAGACCTACGAGCAGTACTTC. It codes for CASSLTTETYEQYF.